These 21 T cell receptor beta chains were sequenced from one sample in a study of PD-1 blockade in mismatch repair-deficient tumors. Only in-frame clones appear in the TCRdb table, and some are missing; sequencing was by immunoSEQ multiplex PCR. The sample carries 9,000 to 10,000 clones, about 85% recorded once. The material was PBMCs, obtained 46 to 48 weeks after starting pembrolizumab. The receptors stem from an adult with mismatch repair-deficient cancer.

The chain is built from TRBV28 and TRBJ2-2, with 8 nucleotides matching TRBD2. CDR1 is MDHEN and CDR2 is SYDVKM in the germline V gene. The J segment lost 6 bases and the V segment lost 6 bases, leaving 9 bases of the junction unmatched. The CDR3 has 15 residues. The CDR3 nucleotides are TGTGCCAGCAGACCGGCGGGAGGCGGGTCCGGGGAGCTGTTTTTT. Translation: CASRPAGGGSGELFF.

The rearrangement links TRBV28 to TRBJ1-1; D unresolved. Germline V gene data show CDR1 as MDHEN and CDR2 as SYDVKM. Trimming shortened V by 2 bases and J by 1 base, and 14 bases separated the two germline ends. This CDR3 is built from 16 residues. This CDR3 reads CASSLPLTGRNTEAFF. CDR3 coding DNA: TGTGCCAGCAGTTTACCACTGACGGGGAGGAACACTGAAGCTTTCTTT.

The chain carries TRBV5-1 and TRBJ1-2; D possibly corresponds to TRBD1 (6 bases). The germline V and J ends were trimmed by 2 bases and 8 bases, with 16 bases remaining between them. Germline V lookup: CDR1 SGHRS, CDR2 YFSETQ. The CDR3 spans 14 residues. The CDR3 reads CASSLGGGLSGYTF. DNA of the CDR3: TGCGCCAGCAGCTTAGGGGGGGGATTGTCGGGCTACACCTTC.

This chain links TRBV6-5 with TRBJ2-5; a weak D match, TRBD2 (5 bases). CDR1 is MNHEY, CDR2 SVGAGI, per germline. V dropped 0 bases and J dropped 2 bases, with 10 bases sitting between them. The CDR3 has 15 amino acids. CDR3 amino acids: CASSYSIREQETQYF. The CDR3 DNA follows: TGTGCCAGCAGTTACTCGATAAGGGAGCAAGAGACCCAGTACTTC.

The CDR3 loop is CASRLGAGGINIQYF. The CDR3 coding sequence is TGTGCCAGCAGACTGGGAGCGGGAGGTATAAACATTCAGTACTTC. The chain carries TRBV28 and TRBJ2-4; 9 nucleotides agree with TRBD2. Trimming took 6 bases from V and 6 from J; bases not matched to a gene: 9. The CDR3 length is 15 residues. CDR1 is MDHEN and CDR2 is SYDVKM in the germline V gene.

The chain is built from TRBV27 and TRBJ2-3; D is unresolved. The CDR3 runs 13 residues. Trimming removed 2 bases from V and 0 bases from J, with 3 bases in between. CDR1 is MNHEY and CDR2 is SMNVEV in the germline V gene (reference sequence). The CDR3 region is CASSLLSTDTQYF. CDR3 DNA: TGTGCCAGCAGTTTACTGAGCACAGATACGCAGTATTTT.

The chain recombines TRBV7-6 with TRBJ1-6, with D possibly TRBD1 on 6 matching bases. Trimming took 3 bases from V and 10 from J, leaving 13 bases between them. This CDR3 contains 14 residues. Germline lookup yields CDR1 SGHVS and CDR2 FNYEAQ. CDR3 DNA: TGTGCCAGCAGCTTTGGACAGATGGACTCACCCCTCCACTTT. This codes for CASSFGQMDSPLHF. The full variable domain, rest sourced from reference TRBV7-6 and TRBJ1-6, is GAGVSQSPRYKVTKRGQDVALRCDPISGHVSLYWYRQALGQGPEFLTYFNYEAQQDKSGLPNDRFSAERPEGSISTLTIQRTEQRDSAMYRCASSFGQMDSPLHFGNGTRLTVT.

DNA for the CDR3: TGCAGCGTCCGCAGGGTAACCACTGAAGCTTTCTTT. Protein product: CSVRRVTTEAFF. V is TRBV29-1 and J is TRBJ1-1; possibly TRBD1 for D (5 bases). Per the germline V gene, CDR1 is SQVTM and CDR2 is ANQGSEA. V lost 6 bases, J lost 4 bases, and 12 bases lay in between. The CDR3 length is 12 residues.

This chain connects TRBV7-3 to TRBJ2-7, with 8 bases matching TRBD1. Germline loops: CDR1 SGHTA, CDR2 FQGTGA. The CDR3 has 14 residues. V trimming: 5 bases; J trimming: 4 bases; junction bases outside the gene matches: 7. The CDR3 DNA sequence: TGTGCCAGCAGCCCTCAGGGGGCAGGTTACGAGCAGTACTTC. Amino acids: CASSPQGAGYEQYF.

V gene TRBV28 combines with J gene TRBJ1-5; D not certain. Trimming shortened V by 2 bases and J by 5 bases, and 13 bases separated the two germline ends. CDR3 size: 15 residues. CDR1 is MDHEN, CDR2 SYDVKM, per germline. CDR3 sequence: CASSLPPPGDQPQHF. The CDR3 DNA is TGTGCCAGCAGTTTACCTCCCCCCGGGGATCAGCCCCAGCATTTT.

This clone is a singleton in its sample. The chain carries TRBV11-2 and TRBJ2-1; D call uncertain. Germline V gene sequence: CDR1 SGHAT, CDR2 FQNNGV. The CDR3 runs 14 residues. Trimming cost V 0 bases and J 2 bases, with 5 bases left between them. This CDR3 is CASSLDLTYNEQFF. The CDR3 DNA is TGTGCCAGCAGCTTAGACCTTACCTACAATGAGCAGTTCTTC.

The V gene is TRBV11-1, the J gene TRBJ2-1, with 9 bases that match TRBD2. Germline lookup yields CDR1 SGHAT and CDR2 FQDESV (reference sequence). Losses at the gene ends were 3 bases for V and 3 bases for J; bases not matched to a gene: 3. CDR3 length: 15 amino acids. The CDR3 protein is CASSFTSGFYNEQFF. The CDR3 DNA reads as TGTGCCAGCAGCTTTACTAGCGGGTTCTACAATGAGCAGTTCTTC.

The chain employs TRBV27 and TRBJ2-5; 13 bases are shared with TRBD2. V was clipped by 6 bases and J by 5 bases; unmatched bases: 6. Germline V gives CDR1 MNHEY, CDR2 SMNVEV (reference sequence). The CDR3 runs 15 residues. CDR3 sequence: CASRRGLAGVETQYF. The CDR3, as DNA: TGTGCCAGCAGGCGAGGACTAGCGGGAGTGGAGACCCAGTACTTC.

The V and J genes are TRBV6-1 and TRBJ2-7; 7 nucleotides line up with TRBD1. Losses at the gene ends were 4 bases for V and 2 bases for J; bases not matched to a gene: 5. Germline V lookup: CDR1 MNHNS, CDR2 SASEGT. The CDR3 runs to 14 residues. DNA of the CDR3: TGTGCCAGCAGTGGCCGACAGGGTGCCTACGAGCAGTACTTC. Protein: CASSGRQGAYEQYF.

In this sample, this clone turned up a few times. The chain employs TRBV10-3 and TRBJ2-7; 8 nucleotides align to TRBD1. Germline V lookup: CDR1 ENHRY, CDR2 SYGVKD. V gave up 11 bases and J gave up 4 bases; unmatched junction bases: 4. This CDR3 is 11 amino acids long. The CDR3 region is CAADRGYEQYF. For the CDR3, the DNA is TGTGCCGCAGACAGGGGTTACGAGCAGTACTTC.

This clone appeared once. The V gene is TRBV11-3, the J gene TRBJ2-7; 9 bases map to TRBD2. This CDR3 spans 17 amino acids. Germline-derived CDR1 and CDR2 are SGHNT and YENEEA. The trim removed 5 bases at V and 4 bases at J, leaving 15 bases unmatched. The CDR3 DNA reads TGTGCCAGCAGCCCGGGTCTAGCGGGATCGGAAGCGTACGAGCAGTACTTC. Encoded protein: CASSPGLAGSEAYEQYF. Drawing the rest from reference TRBV11-3 and TRBJ2-7, the complete variable domain is EAGVVQSPRYKIIEKKQPVAFWCNPISGHNTLYWYLQNLGQGPELLIRYENEEAVDDSQLPKDRFSAERLKGVDSTLKIQPAELGDSAVYLCASSPGLAGSEAYEQYFGPGTRLTVT.

The chain recombines TRBV7-9 with TRBJ2-3; D not certain. The V end was cut by 8 bases, the J end by 1 base, with 22 bases between. CDR1 SEHNR and CDR2 FQNEAQ come from the germline V gene (reference sequence). The CDR3 contains 17 residues. CDR3: CASAKPGAPRRTDTQYF. Here the CDR3 DNA reads TGTGCCAGCGCGAAGCCTGGAGCCCCCCGACGCACAGATACGCAGTATTTT.

This chain connects TRBV18 to TRBJ2-2; 9 bases fit TRBD2. There are 14 residues in the CDR3. V lost 1 base, J lost 9 bases, and 3 bases stayed unmatched. Per the germline V gene, CDR1 is KGHSH and CDR2 is LQKENI. The CDR3 DNA reads as TGTGCCAGCTCACCACTAGCGGGAGACAGGGAGCTGTTTTTT. Protein sequence: CASSPLAGDRELFF.

V gene TRBV5-1 combines with J gene TRBJ2-3; D not resolved. Germline values: CDR1 SGHRS, CDR2 YFSETQ. Trimming took off 4 bases at V and 0 bases at J, with 9 bases between the two ends. The CDR3 extends over 14 amino acids. The CDR3: CASSNPPSTDTQYF. Written as DNA, the CDR3 is TGCGCCAGCAGCAATCCCCCAAGCACAGATACGCAGTATTTT.

Only a few counts were recorded for this clone. This sequence joins TRBV7-2 and TRBJ2-7; 10 nucleotides line up with TRBD2. Germline lookup yields CDR1 SGHTA and CDR2 FQGNSA. V lost 2 bases to trimming and J lost 4 bases; unmatched junction nucleotides: 8. This CDR3 region has 16 residues. CDR3 coding DNA: TGTGCCAGCAGCTTAATGCCAGCGGGAGGGCGGTACGAGCAGTACTTC. Translation: CASSLMPAGGRYEQYF.

The chain employs TRBV6-6 and TRBJ2-7; D possibly corresponds to TRBD2 (5 bases). Germline loops: CDR1 MNHNY, CDR2 SVGAGI (reference sequence). V was pared by 4 bases and J by 4 bases, with 5 bases between. The CDR3 is 11 amino acids. CDR3 residues: CASSWEYEQYF. The CDR3 bases are TGTGCCAGCAGTTGGGAGTACGAGCAGTACTTC.